The 9 T cell receptor beta chains given below trace back to one sample, sequenced in a study of cytomegalovirus exposure and HLA in healthy donors. The PCR contained 60 Vbeta and 13 Jbeta primers. Sequencing used immunoSEQ multiplex PCR; TCRdb keeps in-frame clones, though not all of them. Its table records some 46,000 clones. Sequenced: PBMCs. The receptors here all came from a male donor in good health and CMV-seronegative.

This chain uses TRBV19 with TRBJ2-2; D gene uncertain. CDR3 length: 16 residues. Per the germline V gene, CDR1 is LNHDA and CDR2 is SQIVND (reference sequence). Trimming left V 7 bases short and J 1 base short, with 16 bases between. The CDR3 here is CASTHVRHGNTGELFF. Here the CDR3 DNA reads TGTGCCAGTACCCACGTCAGGCACGGGAACACCGGGGAGCTGTTTTTT.

As to this clone: Germline is not matched at one junction end, which may reflect a read error. The chain has TRBV5-1 and TRBJ1-4, with D perhaps TRBD1 (5 bases). This CDR3 comprises 14 residues. Germline assignment: CDR1 SGHRS and CDR2 YFSETQ. Here the CDR3 reads CASSLDTGDEKLFF. The DNA of the CDR3 is TGCGCCAGCAGTTTGGACACGGGGGACGAAAAACTGTTTTTT.

The rearrangement uses TRBV14 and TRBJ2-7; TRBD2 agrees at 8 bases. Germline CDR1 SGHDN, CDR2 FVKESK. J lost 5 bases, V lost 0 bases, and 6 bases had no gene match. CDR3 size: 15 residues. Here the CDR3 DNA reads TGTGCCAGCAGCCAAGAGGTCGGGAGGGCCAACGAGCAGTACTTC. It codes for CASSQEVGRANEQYF.

V is TRBV2 and J is TRBJ2-7; D may be TRBD1 (5 bases). Trimming took 8 bases from V and 1 from J, leaving 12 bases between them. The CDR3 totals 13 residues. The germline V gene encodes CDR1 SNHLY and CDR2 FYNNEI. Here the CDR3 reads CASERQLSYEQYF. The CDR3 DNA follows: TGTGCCAGCGAAAGACAGCTATCCTACGAGCAGTACTTC. Looking up the rest from reference TRBV2 and TRBJ2-7 gives the full variable domain: EPEVTQTPSHQVTQMGQEVILRCVPISNHLYFYWYRQILGQKVEFLVSFYNNEISEKSEIFDDQFSVERPDGSNFTLKIRSTKLEDSAMYFCASERQLSYEQYFGPGTRLTVT.

The rearrangement uses TRBV11-3 and TRBJ2-1; TRBD2 agrees at 11 bases. Germline-derived CDR1 and CDR2 are SGHNT and YENEEA. V lost 4 bases, J lost 5 bases, and 7 bases stayed unmatched. CDR3 length: 16 amino acids. For the CDR3, the DNA is TGTGCCAGCAGCTCGACTAGCGGGACCCTTCACAATGAGCAGTTCTTC. Translation gives CASSSTSGTLHNEQFF.

V and J are TRBV5-6 and TRBJ2-3, with 8 bases fitting TRBD2. Germline V gives CDR1 SGHDT, CDR2 YYEEEE. Trimming took 1 base from V and 11 from J; bases not matched to a gene: 12. The CDR3 is 15 amino acids. CDR3 protein: CASSLYSSGSTRQYF. Written as DNA, the CDR3 is TGTGCCAGCAGCTTGTACTCTAGCGGGTCCACGAGGCAGTATTTT.

The chain carries TRBV27 and TRBJ2-1, with no clear D. The CDR3 totals 13 residues. The V and J ends lost 5 bases and 8 bases respectively, with 13 bases between them. Germline assignment: CDR1 MNHEY and CDR2 SMNVEV (reference sequence). CDR3 protein: CASSLSQADEQFF. CDR3 sequence (DNA): TGTGCCAGCAGTCTAAGCCAGGCCGATGAGCAGTTCTTC.

V usage is TRBV19 and J usage is TRBJ2-7; the match to TRBD2 covers 14 bases. The CDR3 loop spans 18 amino acids. Germline loops: CDR1 LNHDA, CDR2 SQIVND (reference sequence). V gave up 4 bases and J gave up 3 bases; unmatched junction bases: 11. CDR3 in DNA: TGTGCCAGTAGTACAGGGACTAGCGGGAGCGGTCTAGGCTACGAGCAGTACTTC. Translated: CASSTGTSGSGLGYEQYF. Based on the CDR3 plus reference TRBV19 and TRBJ2-7, the full variable domain is DGGITQSPKYLFRKEGQNVTLSCEQNLNHDAMYWYRQDPGQGLRLIYYSQIVNDFQKGDIAEGYSVSREKKESFPLTVTSAQKNPTAFYLCASSTGTSGSGLGYEQYFGPGTRLTVT.

The chain carries TRBV6-1 and TRBJ1-5; no definite D call. Between the trimmed V and J ends, which lost 3 bases and 5 bases, there was a span of 5 bases. The germline CDR1 and CDR2 sequences are MNHNS and SASEGT. There are 12 residues in the CDR3. The CDR3 region has the DNA TGTGCCAGCAGTGACGGTTATCAGCCCCAGCATTTT. Residues: CASSDGYQPQHF.